This T cell receptor (beta chain) came from a study of cytomegalovirus exposure and HLA in healthy donors. The CDR3 has 14 residues. CDR1 SQVTM and CDR2 ANQGSEA come from the germline V gene. Trimming removed 3 bases from V and 8 bases from J; junction bases left unmatched: 6. Clones were sequenced by immunoSEQ multiplex PCR, and TCRdb holds only the in-frame ones, with some missing. The sample contains roughly 98,000 clones, about 90% of which appear only once. It was the approximately 110-subject validation cohort, separate from the approximately 620-subject first cohort, to which the donors belonged.

V gene TRBV29-1 combines with J gene TRBJ2-1; TRBD2 matches 11 bases. The specimen was PBMCs. This TCR was recovered from a man between 18 and 35 years old in good health and CMV-seropositive. As DNA, the CDR3 is TGCAGCGTTGACCTGGCTAGCGGGAGGTATGAGCAGTTCTTC. Its translation is CSVDLASGRYEQFF.